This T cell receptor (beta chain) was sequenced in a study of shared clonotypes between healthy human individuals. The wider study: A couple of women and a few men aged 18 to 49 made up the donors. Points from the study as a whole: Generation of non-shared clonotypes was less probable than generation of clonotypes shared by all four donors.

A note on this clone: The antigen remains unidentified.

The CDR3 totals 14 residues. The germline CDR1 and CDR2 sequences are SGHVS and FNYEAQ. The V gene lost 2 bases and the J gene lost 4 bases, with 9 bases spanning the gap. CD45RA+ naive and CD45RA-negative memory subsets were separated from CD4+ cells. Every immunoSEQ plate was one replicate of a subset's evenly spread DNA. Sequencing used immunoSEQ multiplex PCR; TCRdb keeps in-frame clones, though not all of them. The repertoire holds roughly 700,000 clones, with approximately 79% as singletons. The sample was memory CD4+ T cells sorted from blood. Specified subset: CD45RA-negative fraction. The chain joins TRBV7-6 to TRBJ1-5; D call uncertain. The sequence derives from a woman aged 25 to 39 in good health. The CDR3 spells CASSLKRENQPQHF. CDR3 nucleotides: TGTGCCAGCAGCTTAAAGAGGGAAAATCAGCCCCAGCATTTT.